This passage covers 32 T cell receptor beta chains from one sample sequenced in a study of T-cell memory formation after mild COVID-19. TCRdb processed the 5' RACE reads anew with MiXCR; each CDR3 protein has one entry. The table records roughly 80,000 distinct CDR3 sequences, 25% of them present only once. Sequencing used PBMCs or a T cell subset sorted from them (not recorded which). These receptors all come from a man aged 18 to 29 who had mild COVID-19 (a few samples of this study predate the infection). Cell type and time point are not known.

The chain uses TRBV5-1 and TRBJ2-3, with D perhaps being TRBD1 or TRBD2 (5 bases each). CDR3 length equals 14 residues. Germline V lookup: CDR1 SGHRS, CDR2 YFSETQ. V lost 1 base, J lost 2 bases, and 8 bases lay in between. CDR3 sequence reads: CASSLFGATDTQYF. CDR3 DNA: TGCGCCAGCAGCTTGTTCGGGGCCACAGATACGCAGTATTTT. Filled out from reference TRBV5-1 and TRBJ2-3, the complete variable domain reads KAGVTQTPRYLIKTRGQQVTLSCSPISGHRSVSWYQQTPGQGLQFLFEYFSETQRNKGNFPGRFSGRQFSNSRSEMNVSTLELGDSALYLCASSLFGATDTQYFGPGTRLTVL.

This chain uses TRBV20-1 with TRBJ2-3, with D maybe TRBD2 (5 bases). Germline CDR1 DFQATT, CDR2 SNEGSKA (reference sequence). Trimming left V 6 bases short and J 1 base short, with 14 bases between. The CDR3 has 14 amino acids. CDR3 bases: TGCAGTGCGCTGTCTAGCACCCGCACAGATACGCAGTATTTT. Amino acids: CSALSSTRTDTQYF.

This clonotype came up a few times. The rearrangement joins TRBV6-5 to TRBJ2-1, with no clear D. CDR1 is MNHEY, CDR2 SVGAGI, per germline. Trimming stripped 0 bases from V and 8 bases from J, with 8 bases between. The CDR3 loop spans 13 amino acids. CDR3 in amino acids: CASSYSEVHEQFF. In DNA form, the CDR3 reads TGTGCCAGCAGTTACTCAGAGGTTCATGAGCAGTTCTTC.

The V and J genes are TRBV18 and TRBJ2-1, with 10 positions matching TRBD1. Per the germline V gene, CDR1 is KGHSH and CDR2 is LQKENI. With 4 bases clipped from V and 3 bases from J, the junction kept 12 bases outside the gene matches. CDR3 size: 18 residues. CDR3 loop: CASSLRPPGQGFYNEQFF. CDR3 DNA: TGTGCCAGCTCACTTCGACCCCCGGGACAGGGGTTCTACAATGAGCAGTTCTTC.

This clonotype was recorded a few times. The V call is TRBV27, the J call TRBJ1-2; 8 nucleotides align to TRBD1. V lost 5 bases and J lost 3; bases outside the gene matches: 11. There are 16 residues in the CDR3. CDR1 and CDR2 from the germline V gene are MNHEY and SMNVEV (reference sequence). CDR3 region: CASSPTGGLLHYGYTF. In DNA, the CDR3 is TGTGCCAGCAGTCCCACAGGGGGACTACTCCACTATGGCTACACCTTC.

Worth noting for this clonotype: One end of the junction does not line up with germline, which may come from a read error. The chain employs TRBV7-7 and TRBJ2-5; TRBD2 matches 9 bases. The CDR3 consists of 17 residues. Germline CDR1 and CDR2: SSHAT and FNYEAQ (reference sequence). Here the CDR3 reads CASSSVAGGRFQETQYF. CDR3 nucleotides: TGTGCTAGCAGCTCCGTCGCGGGGGGGCGATTTCAAGAGACCCAGTACTTC. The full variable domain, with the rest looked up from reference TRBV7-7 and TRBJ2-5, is GAGVSQSPRYKVTKRGQDVTLRCDPISSHATLYWYQQALGQGPEFLTYFNYEAQPDKSGLPSDRFSAERPEGSISTLTIQRTEQRDSAMYRCASSSVAGGRFQETQYFGPGTRLLVL.

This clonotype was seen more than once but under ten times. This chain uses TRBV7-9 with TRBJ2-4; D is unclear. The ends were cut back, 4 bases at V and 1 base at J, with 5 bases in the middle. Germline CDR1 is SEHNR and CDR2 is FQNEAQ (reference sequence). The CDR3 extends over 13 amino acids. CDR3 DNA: TGTGCCAGCAGCTCACCCGCCAAAAACATTCAGTACTTC. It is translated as CASSSPAKNIQYF.

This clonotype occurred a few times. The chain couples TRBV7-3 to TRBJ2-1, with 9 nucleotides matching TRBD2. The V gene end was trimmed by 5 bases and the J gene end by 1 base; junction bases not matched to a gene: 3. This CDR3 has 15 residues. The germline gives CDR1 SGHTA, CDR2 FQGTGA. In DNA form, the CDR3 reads TGTGCCAGCAGCAGCGCGGGGGGGTCCTACAATGAGCAGTTCTTC. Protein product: CASSSAGGSYNEQFF.

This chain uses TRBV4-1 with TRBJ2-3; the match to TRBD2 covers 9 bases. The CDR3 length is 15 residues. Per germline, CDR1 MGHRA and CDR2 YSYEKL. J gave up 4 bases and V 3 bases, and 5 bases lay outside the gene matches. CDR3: CASSQRAGGSDTQYF. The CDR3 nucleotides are TGCGCCAGCAGCCAGAGAGCGGGGGGATCAGATACGCAGTATTTT.

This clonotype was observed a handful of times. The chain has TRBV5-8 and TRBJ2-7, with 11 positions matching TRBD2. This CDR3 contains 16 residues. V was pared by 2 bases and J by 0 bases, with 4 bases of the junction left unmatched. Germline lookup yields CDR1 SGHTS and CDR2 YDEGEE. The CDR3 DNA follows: TGTGCCAGCAGCTTAGCGGGACTAGCGGCCTCCTACGAGCAGTACTTC. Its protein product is CASSLAGLAASYEQYF.

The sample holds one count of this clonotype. In DNA, the CDR3 is TGTGCCAGCGGGAACAGGGGGGGTCGCTACGAGCAGTACGTC. Translating it yields CASGNRGGRYEQYV. The chain carries TRBV13 and TRBJ2-7, with D possibly TRBD1 on 8 matching bases. CDR1 and CDR2 from the germline V gene are PRHDT and FYEKMQ (reference sequence). V was pared by 8 bases and J by 3 bases, with 17 bases between. The CDR3 length is 14 residues.

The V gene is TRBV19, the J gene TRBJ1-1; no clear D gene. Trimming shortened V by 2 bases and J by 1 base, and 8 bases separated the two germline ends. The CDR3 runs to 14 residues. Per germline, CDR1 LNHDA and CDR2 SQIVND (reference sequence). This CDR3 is CASSIRASNTEAFF. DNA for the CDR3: TGTGCCAGTAGTATAAGGGCGTCGAACACTGAAGCTTTCTTT. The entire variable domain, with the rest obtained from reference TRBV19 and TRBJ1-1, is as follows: DGGITQSPKYLFRKEGQNVTLSCEQNLNHDAMYWYRQDPGQGLRLIYYSQIVNDFQKGDIAEGYSVSREKKESFPLTVTSAQKNPTAFYLCASSIRASNTEAFFGQGTRLTVV.

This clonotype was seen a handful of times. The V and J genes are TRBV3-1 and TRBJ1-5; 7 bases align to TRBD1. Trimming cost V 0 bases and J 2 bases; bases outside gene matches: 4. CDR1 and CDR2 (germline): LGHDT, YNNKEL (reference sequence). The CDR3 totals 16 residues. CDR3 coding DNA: TGTGCCAGCAGCCAAGATTGGGACAGCCGCAATCAGCCCCAGCATTTT. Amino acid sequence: CASSQDWDSRNQPQHF.

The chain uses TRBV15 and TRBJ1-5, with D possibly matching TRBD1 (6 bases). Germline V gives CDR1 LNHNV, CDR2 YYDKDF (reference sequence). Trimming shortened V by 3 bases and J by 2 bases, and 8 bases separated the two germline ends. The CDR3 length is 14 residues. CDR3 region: CATSSRGGNQPQHF. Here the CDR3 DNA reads TGTGCCACCAGCAGCAGGGGTGGCAATCAGCCCCAGCATTTT.

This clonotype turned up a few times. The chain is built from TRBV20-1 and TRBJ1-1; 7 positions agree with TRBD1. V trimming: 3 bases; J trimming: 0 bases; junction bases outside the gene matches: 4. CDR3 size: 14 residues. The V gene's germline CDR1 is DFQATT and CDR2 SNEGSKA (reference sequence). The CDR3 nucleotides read TGCAGTGCTAGGGAGACAGGGATGAACACTGAAGCTTTCTTT. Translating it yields CSARETGMNTEAFF.

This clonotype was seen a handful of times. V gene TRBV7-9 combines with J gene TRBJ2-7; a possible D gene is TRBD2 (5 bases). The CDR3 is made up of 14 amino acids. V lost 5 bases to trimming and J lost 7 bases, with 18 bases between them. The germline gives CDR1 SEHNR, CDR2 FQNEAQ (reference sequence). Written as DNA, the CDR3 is TGTGCCAGCAGCGACCGGGCCCCGGGCGGGGAGCAGTACGTC. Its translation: CASSDRAPGGEQYV.

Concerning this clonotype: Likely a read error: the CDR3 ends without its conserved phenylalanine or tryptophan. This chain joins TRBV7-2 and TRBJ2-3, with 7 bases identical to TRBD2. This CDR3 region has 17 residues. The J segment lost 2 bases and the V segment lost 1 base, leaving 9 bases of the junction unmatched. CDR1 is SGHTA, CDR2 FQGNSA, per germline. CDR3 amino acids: CASSLVGGDSDTDTQYS. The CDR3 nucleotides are TGTGCCAGCAGCTTAGTGGGGGGGGACTCCGACACAGATACGCAGTATTCT.

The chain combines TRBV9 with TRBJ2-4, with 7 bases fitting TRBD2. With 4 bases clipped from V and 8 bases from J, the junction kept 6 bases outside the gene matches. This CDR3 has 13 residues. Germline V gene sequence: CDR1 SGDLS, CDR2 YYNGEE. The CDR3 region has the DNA TGTGCCAGCAGCTCCTGGACTAGAGACATTCAGTACTTC. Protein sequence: CASSSWTRDIQYF.

As DNA, the CDR3 is TGTGCCAGCAGTAACTATGACAGGGTACAAGAGACCCAGTACTTC. Encoded protein: CASSNYDRVQETQYF. The chain uses TRBV28 and TRBJ2-5; 7 nucleotides align to TRBD1. This CDR3 has 15 residues. Germline V lookup: CDR1 MDHEN, CDR2 SYDVKM. V lost 5 bases and J lost 2; bases outside the gene matches: 8.

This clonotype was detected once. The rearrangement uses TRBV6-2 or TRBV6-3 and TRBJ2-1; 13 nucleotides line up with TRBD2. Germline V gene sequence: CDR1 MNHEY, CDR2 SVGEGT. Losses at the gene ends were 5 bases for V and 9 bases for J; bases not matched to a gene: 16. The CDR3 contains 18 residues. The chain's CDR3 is CASSPTPRTSGGRGEQFF. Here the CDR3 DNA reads TGTGCCAGCAGTCCCACACCCCGGACTAGCGGGGGCAGGGGTGAGCAGTTCTTC.

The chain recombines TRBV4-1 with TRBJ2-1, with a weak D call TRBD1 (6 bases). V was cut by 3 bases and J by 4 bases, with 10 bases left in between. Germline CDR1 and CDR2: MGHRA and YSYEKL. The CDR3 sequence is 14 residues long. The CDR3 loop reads CASSHLDSYNEQFF. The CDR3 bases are TGCGCCAGCAGCCATTTGGACAGTTACAATGAGCAGTTCTTC.

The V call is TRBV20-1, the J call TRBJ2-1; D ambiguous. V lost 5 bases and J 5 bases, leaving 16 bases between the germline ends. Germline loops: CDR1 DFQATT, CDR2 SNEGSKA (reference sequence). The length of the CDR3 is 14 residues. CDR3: CSAGFGVGNNEQFF. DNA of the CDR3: TGCAGTGCTGGGTTTGGGGTTGGTAACAATGAGCAGTTCTTC.

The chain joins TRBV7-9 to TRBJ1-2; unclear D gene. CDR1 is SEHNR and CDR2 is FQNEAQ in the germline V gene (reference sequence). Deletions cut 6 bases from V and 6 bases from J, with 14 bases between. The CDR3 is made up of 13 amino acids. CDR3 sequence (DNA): TGTGCCAGCAGTCGTCCGGACGTGGATGGCTACACCTTC. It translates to CASSRPDVDGYTF.

The CDR3 sequence: CASSLVGSYNSPLHF. The CDR3 bases are TGTGCCAGCAGCTTAGTGGGCTCCTATAATTCACCCCTCCACTTT. The rearrangement uses TRBV11-2 and TRBJ1-6; D gene uncertain. The CDR3 is 15 amino acids. Germline lookup yields CDR1 SGHAT and CDR2 FQNNGV. The germline V and J ends were trimmed by 1 base and 0 bases, with 4 bases remaining between them.

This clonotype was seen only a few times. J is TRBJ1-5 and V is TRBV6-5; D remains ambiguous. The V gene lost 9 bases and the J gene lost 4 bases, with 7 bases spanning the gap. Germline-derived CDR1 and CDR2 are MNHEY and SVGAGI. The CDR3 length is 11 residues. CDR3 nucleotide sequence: TGTGCCAGGAGTAGGAATCAGCCCCAGCATTTT. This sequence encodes CARSRNQPQHF.

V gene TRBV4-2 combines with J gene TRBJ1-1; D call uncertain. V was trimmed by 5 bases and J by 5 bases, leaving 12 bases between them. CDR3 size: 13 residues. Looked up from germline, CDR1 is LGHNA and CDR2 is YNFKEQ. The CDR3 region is CASSAGGRTEAFF. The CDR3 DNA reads TGTGCCAGCAGCGCAGGAGGGCGTACTGAAGCTTTCTTT.

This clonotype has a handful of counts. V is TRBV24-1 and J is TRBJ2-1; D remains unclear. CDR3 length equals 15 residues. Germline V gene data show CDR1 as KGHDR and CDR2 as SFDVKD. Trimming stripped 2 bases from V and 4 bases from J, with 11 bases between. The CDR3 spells CATSDSGVTYNEQFF. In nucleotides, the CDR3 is TGTGCCACCAGTGATTCGGGCGTGACTTACAATGAGCAGTTCTTC.

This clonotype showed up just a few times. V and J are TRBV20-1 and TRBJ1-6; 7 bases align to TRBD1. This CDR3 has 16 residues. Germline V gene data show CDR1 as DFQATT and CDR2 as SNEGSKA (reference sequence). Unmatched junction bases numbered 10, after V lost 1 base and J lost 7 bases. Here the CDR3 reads CSARGFRDSKNSPLHF. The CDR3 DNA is TGCAGTGCTAGAGGCTTCCGGGACAGCAAAAATTCACCCCTCCACTTT.

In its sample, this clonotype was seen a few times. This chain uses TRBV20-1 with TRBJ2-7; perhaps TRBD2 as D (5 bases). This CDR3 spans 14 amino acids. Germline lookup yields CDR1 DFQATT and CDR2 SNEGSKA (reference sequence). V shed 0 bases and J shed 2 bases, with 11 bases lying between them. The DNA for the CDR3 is TGCAGTGCTAGAGATATGCGGGCAGCCTACGAGCAGTACTTC. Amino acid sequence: CSARDMRAAYEQYF.

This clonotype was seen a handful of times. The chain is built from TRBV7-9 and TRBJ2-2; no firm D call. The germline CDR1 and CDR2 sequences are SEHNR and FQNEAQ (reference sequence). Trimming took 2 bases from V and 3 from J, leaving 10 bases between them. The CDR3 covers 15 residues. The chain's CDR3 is CASSLLQQDTGELFF. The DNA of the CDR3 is TGTGCCAGCAGCTTACTGCAGCAGGACACCGGGGAGCTGTTTTTT.

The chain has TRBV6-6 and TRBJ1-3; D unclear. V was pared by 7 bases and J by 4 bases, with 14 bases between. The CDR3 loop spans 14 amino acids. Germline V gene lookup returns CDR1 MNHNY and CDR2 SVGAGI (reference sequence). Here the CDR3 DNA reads TGTGCCAGCATTCCCCGAGGGAACGGAAACACCATATATTTT. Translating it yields CASIPRGNGNTIYF.

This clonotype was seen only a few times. The CDR3 DNA reads TGTGCCAGCAGCTGGGACAGGTCTGACACTGAAGCTTTCTTT. Amino acids: CASSWDRSDTEAFF. The gene calls are TRBV7-9 and TRBJ1-1; 8 bases line up with TRBD1. The germline V gene encodes CDR1 SEHNR and CDR2 FQNEAQ (reference sequence). The trim removed 4 bases at V and 3 bases at J, leaving 4 bases unmatched. The length of the CDR3 is 14 residues.